The rows below give T cell receptor beta chains drawn from one sample of a study of T-cell memory formation after mild COVID-19. TCRdb redid the calling of the 5' RACE reads with MiXCR, one entry per CDR3 protein. The table has 550,000 to 650,000 distinct CDR3 sequences, roughly a sixth seen once. Sequenced material: PBMCs or a T cell subset sorted from them (not recorded which). These receptors were taken from an adult woman who had mild COVID-19 (a few samples of this study predate the infection). Cell type and time point are not known. Both conserved end residues are part of each CDR3. A D gene is named only where the DNA matches it firmly. Size is stated for part of the rows, as once, few or many counts, or as a class when the clone is expanded.

clone_size	cdr3_length	d_call	v_call	j_call	cdr3_nt	cdr3_aa
many	15	NA	TRBV12-3/TRBV12-4	TRBJ2-2	TGTGCCAGCAGCATCAGTAGGAGTTACACCGGGGAGCTGTTTTTT	CASSISRSYTGELFF
NA	15	NA	TRBV4-3	TRBJ1-2	TGCGCCAGCAGCCAAGAGAGTGGGACAAACCGTGGCTACACCTTC	CASSQESGTNRGYTF
NA	16	TRBD2	TRBV7-9	TRBJ2-1	TGTGCCAGCAGCGAGGATCTAGCGGGAATAGACAATGAGCAGTTCTTC	CASSEDLAGIDNEQFF
few	13	TRBD2	TRBV11-2	TRBJ2-1	TGTGCCAGCAGCGGGCAGGGACTAGCGGTCCAGTTCTTC	CASSGQGLAVQFF
NA	18	NA	TRBV5-1	TRBJ2-3	TGCGCCAGCAGCTTGGGAAGTTGGCCGGGCACTAGCACAGATACGCAGTATTTT	CASSLGSWPGTSTDTQYF
many	14	NA	TRBV7-6	TRBJ2-3	TGTGCCAGCAGCTTAGCGCGACAGACAGATACGCAGTATTTT	CASSLARQTDTQYF
NA	15	TRBD2	TRBV9	TRBJ2-3	TGTGCCAGCAGCGTTAGCGGGAGGAGCACAGATACGCAGTATTTT	CASSVSGRSTDTQYF
NA	17	TRBD1	TRBV19	TRBJ2-7	TGTGCCAGTAGTATAGGTACAGGGGGCTCGCTATCCTACGAGCAGTACTTC	CASSIGTGGSLSYEQYF
NA	13	NA	TRBV30	TRBJ1-1	TGTGCCTGGAGGTCCGGGACATCCAGTGAAGCTTTCTTT	CAWRSGTSSEAFF
NA	13	NA	TRBV20-1	TRBJ1-6	TGCAGTGTTTCCAGCTCCTATAATTCACCCCTCCACTTT	CSVSSSYNSPLHF
NA	18	TRBD2	TRBV3-1	TRBJ2-1	TGTGCCAGCAGCCAAGATAGGTGGCTGGCTAGCGGGGGGAATGAGCAGTTCTTC	CASSQDRWLASGGNEQFF
few	14	TRBD1	TRBV12-3/TRBV12-4	TRBJ1-1	TGTGCCAGCAGACTCGGACAGGGTAGGGCTGAAGCTTTCTTT	CASRLGQGRAEAFF
few	16	TRBD1	TRBV4-2	TRBJ2-1	TGTGCCAGCAGCCAGATGGACAGGGGGTCCTACAATGAGCAGTTCTTC	CASSQMDRGSYNEQFF
NA	17	TRBD1	TRBV7-8	TRBJ1-4	TGTGCCAGCAGCTTATTCGGACAGGGGGCAACTAATGAAAAACTGTTTTTT	CASSLFGQGATNEKLFF
NA	15	TRBD1	TRBV5-1	TRBJ2-7	TGCGCCAGCAGCTTGGCAGGGGGCGAATTCTACGAGCAGTACTTC	CASSLAGGEFYEQYF
few	16	NA	TRBV11-2	TRBJ1-1	TGTGCCAGCAGCCGAGAGATCAGGTTTATGAACACTGAAGCTTTCTTT	CASSREIRFMNTEAFF
many	16	NA	TRBV19	TRBJ1-5	TGTGCCAGTCGGTCAGGAATCCCCGGCGGCAATCAGCCCCAGCATTTT	CASRSGIPGGNQPQHF
few	16	NA	TRBV4-3	TRBJ2-7	TGCGCCAGCAGCCAAGATGGCGGGCTCAGCTCCTACGAGCAGTACTTC	CASSQDGGLSSYEQYF
few	20	NA	TRBV4-1	TRBJ2-5	TGCGCCAGCAGCCAAGAGGGCGCGGAAGGGGCCCCCATGGCTTTGGAGACCCAGTACTTC	CASSQEGAEGAPMALETQYF
NA	14	NA	TRBV12-3/TRBV12-4	TRBJ2-7	TGTGCCAGCAGTTTCGGAACTAGTCAGGTCGAGCAGTACTTC	CASSFGTSQVEQYF
NA	14	NA	TRBV12-3/TRBV12-4	TRBJ1-5	TGTGCCAGCAGTTTCGGACTAAGCGGTCAGCCCCAGCATTTT	CASSFGLSGQPQHF
NA	15	NA	TRBV7-8	TRBJ2-5	TGTGCCAGCAGCTTAGAGCGGAACAGGGTGGAGACCCAGTACTTC	CASSLERNRVETQYF
many	21	TRBD2	TRBV12-3/TRBV12-4	TRBJ2-7	TGTGCCAGCAGTTTGGTGGCTCGCGGGCTAGCGGGAGGCTTGATCCCCTACGAGCAGTACTTC	CASSLVARGLAGGLIPYEQYF
NA	15	TRBD1	TRBV14	TRBJ1-1	TGTGCCAGCAGCAGCTGGACAGGGTCTGACACTGAAGCTTTCTTT	CASSSWTGSDTEAFF
NA	13	TRBD2	TRBV27	TRBJ2-2	TGTGCCAGCAGAACTAGCGGGTCCGGGGAGCTGTTTTTT	CASRTSGSGELFF
NA	14	NA	TRBV6-2/TRBV6-3	TRBJ2-3	TGTGCCAGCAGTTACCCCCACGCGATCGATACGCAGTATTTT	CASSYPHAIDTQYF
NA	15	NA	TRBV3-1	TRBJ2-5	TGTGCCAGCAGCCAAGGTGAGGCTACCTGGGAGACCCAGTACTTC	CASSQGEATWETQYF
NA	14	NA	TRBV7-2	TRBJ2-3	TGTGCCAGCAGCGTCCGACAGAGCACAGATACGCAGTATTTT	CASSVRQSTDTQYF
few	14	NA	TRBV4-2	TRBJ2-7	TGTGCCAGCAGCCAAGATTGGAGCACCTACGAGCAGTACTTC	CASSQDWSTYEQYF
NA	16	TRBD2	TRBV19	TRBJ2-3	TGTGCCAGTAGCCAGACTAGCGGGAGTGGGTCAGATACGCAGTATTTT	CASSQTSGSGSDTQYF
NA	15	TRBD1	TRBV10-3	TRBJ1-5	TGTGCCATCAGTCCGACAGGGTTACAGGGTCAGCCCCAGCATTTT	CAISPTGLQGQPQHF
few	17	TRBD1	TRBV9	TRBJ1-1	TGTGCCAGCAGCCCCGTGGGGACAGGGCTTCTGAACACTGAAGCTTTCTTT	CASSPVGTGLLNTEAFF
NA	14	NA	TRBV7-6	TRBJ2-5	TGTGCCAGCAGCCAACAGGGCTGGGAAGAGACCCAGTACTTC	CASSQQGWEETQYF
few	17	TRBD2	TRBV5-1	TRBJ2-1	TGCGCCAGCAGCTCTGAACGTGGAGAGCGGGGCTACAATGAGCAGTTCTTC	CASSSERGERGYNEQFF
few	13	NA	TRBV10-3	TRBJ1-2	TGTGCCATCAGTGACCACCCGAACTATGGCTACACCTTC	CAISDHPNYGYTF
few	19	TRBD1	TRBV4-2	TRBJ1-6	TGTGCCAGCAGCTTCTTGCCTCGACAGGGCGTATCCCCTCATTCACCCCTCCACTTT	CASSFLPRQGVSPHSPLHF
NA	15	TRBD1	TRBV6-2/TRBV6-3	TRBJ1-1	TGTGTGACAAGTCCCTCGGACAGGGGATGGACTGAAGCTTTCTTT	CVTSPSDRGWTEAFF
NA	15	NA	TRBV12-3/TRBV12-4	TRBJ1-2	TGTGCCAGCAGTCTTACAGGGAGAGGGGTATATGGCTACACCTTC	CASSLTGRGVYGYTF
few	14	TRBD2	TRBV28	TRBJ2-7	TGTGCCAGCAGTCCCTACATAGCGGGATACGAGCAGTACTTC	CASSPYIAGYEQYF
few	16	NA	TRBV11-2	TRBJ2-3	TGTGCCAGCAGCTTAGTTTGGCATGGGGGCACAGATACGCAGTATTTT	CASSLVWHGGTDTQYF
few	17	NA	TRBV14	TRBJ2-3	TGTGCCAGCAGCCAAGAATATTGGGAGACTAGCACAGATACGCAGTATTTT	CASSQEYWETSTDTQYF
few	12	TRBD1	TRBV29-1	TRBJ2-4	TGCAGCGCCAAAGTGACAGGGAACATTCAGTACTTC	CSAKVTGNIQYF